The next 9 T cell receptor beta chains were all read from a single sample in a study of blood T cell repertoires in COVID-19. Generated by immunoSEQ multiplex PCR, the TCRdb table keeps only in-frame clones and is missing some. The table shows around 93,000 clones, with 87% occurring only once. What was sequenced was peripheral blood. These receptors originate from a human donor in a cohort sampled during active COVID-19.

This rearrangement joins TRBV18 to TRBJ1-1; perhaps TRBD1 as D (5 bases). The ends were cut back, 4 bases at V and 1 base at J, with 7 bases in the middle. Looked up from germline, CDR1 is KGHSH and CDR2 is LQKENI. The CDR3 consists of 13 residues. The CDR3 here is CASSRQGNTEAFF. In DNA, the CDR3 is TGTGCCAGCTCACGTCAGGGGAACACTGAAGCTTTCTTT.

The V call is TRBV9, the J call TRBJ2-2, with D possibly TRBD1 on 5 matching bases. Looked up from germline, CDR1 is SGDLS and CDR2 is YYNGEE. The germline V and J ends were trimmed by 3 bases and 4 bases, with 16 bases remaining between them. CDR3 length: 16 residues. CDR3 nucleotide sequence: TGTGCCAGCAGCGCTACAGGCAATGCGGTCACCGGGGAGCTGTTTTTT. Protein sequence: CASSATGNAVTGELFF.

The V call is TRBV9, the J call TRBJ2-1, with 15 bases aligning to TRBD2. In germline, CDR1 is SGDLS, CDR2 YYNGEE. The CDR3 consists of 16 residues. The V segment lost 4 bases and the J segment 6 bases; nucleotides outside the gene matches: 5. The CDR3 sequence is CASSTRTSGGANEQFF. In DNA, the CDR3 is TGTGCCAGCAGCACGCGGACTAGCGGGGGGGCCAATGAGCAGTTCTTC.

The chain employs TRBV24-1 and TRBJ2-5; D may be TRBD2 (5 bases). Trimming stripped 5 bases from V and 2 bases from J, with 14 bases between. Looked up from germline, CDR1 is KGHDR and CDR2 is SFDVKD. The CDR3 consists of 15 residues. For the CDR3, the DNA is TGTGCCACCAGTGCTGCGCGCGGGTCGCAAGAGACCCAGTACTTC. Encoded protein: CATSAARGSQETQYF.

This chain links TRBV5-1 with TRBJ2-3; a possible D gene is TRBD2 (6 bases). Trimming removed 5 bases at V and 6 bases at J, with 16 bases between. The V gene's germline CDR1 is SGHRS and CDR2 YFSETQ. The CDR3 consists of 14 residues. Here the CDR3 reads CASRRTGGLDTQYF. As DNA, the CDR3 is TGCGCCAGCAGAAGAACCGGGGGTTTGGATACGCAGTATTTT.

This chain connects TRBV19 to TRBJ1-5; 9 bases agree with TRBD1. V dropped 6 bases and J dropped 2; count of bases not matched to a gene: 14. The CDR3 sequence is 18 residues long. Germline V gene sequence: CDR1 LNHDA, CDR2 SQIVND (reference sequence). The CDR3, as DNA: TGTGCCAGTAGCACCGGGACAGGGAGGGTTAGGGGCAATCAGCCCCAGCATTTT. It specifies CASSTGTGRVRGNQPQHF.

The gene calls are TRBV30 and TRBJ2-7; D remains ambiguous. Trimming pared 0 bases from V and 0 bases from J, leaving 12 bases between. This CDR3 contains 15 residues. In germline, CDR1 is GTSNPN, CDR2 SVGIG (reference sequence). Here the CDR3 DNA reads TGTGCCTGGAGTGTCCGAGCGTCTATCTCCTACGAGCAGTACTTC. This encodes CAWSVRASISYEQYF. The variable domain in full, with the rest retrieved from reference TRBV30 and TRBJ2-7, is SQTIHQWPATLVQPVGSPLSLECTVEGTSNPNLYWYRQAAGRGLQLLFYSVGIGQISSEVPQNLSASRPQDRQFILSSKKLLLSDSGFYLCAWSVRASISYEQYFGPGTRLTVT.

The chain has TRBV12-3 or TRBV12-4 and TRBJ2-3; D unclear. V was cut by 3 bases and J by 5 bases, with 9 bases left in between. The length of the CDR3 is 13 residues. The CDR3 here is CASSFFEEDTQYF. In nucleotides, the CDR3 is TGTGCCAGCAGTTTTTTCGAGGAAGATACGCAGTATTTT.

V gene TRBV5-5 combines with J gene TRBJ2-2; D is ambiguous. This CDR3 spans 14 amino acids. Trimming took 5 bases from V and 5 from J, leaving 13 bases between them. The germline gives CDR1 SGHKS, CDR2 YYEKEE (reference sequence). The CDR3 region is CASSQVSGTGELFF. The CDR3 DNA reads TGTGCCAGCAGTCAAGTTTCGGGTACCGGGGAGCTGTTTTTT. The full variable domain, in which reference TRBV5-5 and TRBJ2-2 provide the parts outside the CDR3, is DAGVTQSPTHLIKTRGQQVTLRCSPISGHKSVSWYQQVLGQGPQFIFQYYEKEERGRGNFPDRFSARQFPNYSSELNVNALLLGDSALYLCASSQVSGTGELFFGEGSRLTVL.